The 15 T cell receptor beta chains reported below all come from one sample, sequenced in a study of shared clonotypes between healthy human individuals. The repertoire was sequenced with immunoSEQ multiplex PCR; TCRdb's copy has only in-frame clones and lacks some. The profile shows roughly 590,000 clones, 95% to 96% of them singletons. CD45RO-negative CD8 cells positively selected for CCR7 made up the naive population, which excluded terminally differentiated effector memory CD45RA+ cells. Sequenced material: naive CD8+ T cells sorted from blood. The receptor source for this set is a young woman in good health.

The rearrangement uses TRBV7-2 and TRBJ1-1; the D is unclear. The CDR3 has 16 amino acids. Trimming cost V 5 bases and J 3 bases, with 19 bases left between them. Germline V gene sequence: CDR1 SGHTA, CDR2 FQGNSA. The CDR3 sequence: CASSTNSPSLDTEAFF. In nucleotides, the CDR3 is TGTGCCAGCAGCACGAACAGTCCCTCCCTGGACACTGAAGCTTTCTTT.

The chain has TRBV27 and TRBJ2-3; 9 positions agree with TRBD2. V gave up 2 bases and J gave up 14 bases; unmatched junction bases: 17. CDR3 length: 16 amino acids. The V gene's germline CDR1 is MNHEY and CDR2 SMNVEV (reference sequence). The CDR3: CASSLGFLAGRRYWYF. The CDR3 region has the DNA TGTGCCAGCAGTTTAGGTTTCCTAGCGGGAAGACGTTATTGGTATTTT.

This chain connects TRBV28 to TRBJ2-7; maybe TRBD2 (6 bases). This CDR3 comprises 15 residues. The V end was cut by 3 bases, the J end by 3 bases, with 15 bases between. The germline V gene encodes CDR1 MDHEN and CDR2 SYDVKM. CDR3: CASSFGGTGYYEQYF. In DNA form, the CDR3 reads TGTGCCAGCAGTTTTGGCGGGACGGGATACTACGAGCAGTACTTC.

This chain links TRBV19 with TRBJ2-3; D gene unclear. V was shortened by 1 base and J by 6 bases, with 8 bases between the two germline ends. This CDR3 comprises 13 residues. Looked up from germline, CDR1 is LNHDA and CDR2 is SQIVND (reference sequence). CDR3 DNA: TGTGCCAGTAGTATAGTACTGCTTGATACGCAGTATTTT. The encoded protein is CASSIVLLDTQYF.

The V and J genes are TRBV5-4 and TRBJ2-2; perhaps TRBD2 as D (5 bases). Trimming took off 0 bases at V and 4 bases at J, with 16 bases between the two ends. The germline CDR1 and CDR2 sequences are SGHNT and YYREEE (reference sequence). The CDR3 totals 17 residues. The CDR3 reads CASSLGASLPSTGELFF. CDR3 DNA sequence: TGTGCCAGCAGCTTGGGGGCTAGCCTCCCGAGCACCGGGGAGCTGTTTTTT.

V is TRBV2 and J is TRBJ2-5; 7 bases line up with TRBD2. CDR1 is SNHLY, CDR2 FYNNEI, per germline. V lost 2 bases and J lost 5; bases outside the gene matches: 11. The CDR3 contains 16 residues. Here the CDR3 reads CASSESPLARGETQYF. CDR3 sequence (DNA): TGTGCCAGCAGTGAATCCCCACTAGCGCGGGGGGAGACCCAGTACTTC.

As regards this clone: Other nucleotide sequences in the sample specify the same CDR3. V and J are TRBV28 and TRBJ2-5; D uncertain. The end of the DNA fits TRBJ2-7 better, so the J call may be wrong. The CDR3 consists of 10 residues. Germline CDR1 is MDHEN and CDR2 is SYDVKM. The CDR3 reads CASSLNEQYF. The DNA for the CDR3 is TGTGCCAGCAGTTTAAACGAGCAGTACTTC.

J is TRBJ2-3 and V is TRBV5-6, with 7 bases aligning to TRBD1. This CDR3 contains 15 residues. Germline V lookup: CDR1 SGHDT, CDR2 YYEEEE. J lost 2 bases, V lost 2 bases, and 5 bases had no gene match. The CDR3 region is CASSLVGGNTDTQYF. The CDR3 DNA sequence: TGTGCCAGCAGCTTAGTAGGGGGCAACACAGATACGCAGTATTTT. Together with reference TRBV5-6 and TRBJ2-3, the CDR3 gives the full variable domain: DAGVTQSPTHLIKTRGQQVTLRCSPKSGHDTVSWYQQALGQGPQFIFQYYEEEERQRGNFPDRFSGHQFPNYSSELNVNALLLGDSALYLCASSLVGGNTDTQYFGPGTRLTVL.

The chain's CDR3 is CASGLGTPDETQYF. CDR3 in DNA: TGTGCTAGTGGTTTGGGCACCCCGGATGAGACCCAGTACTTC. The V and J genes are TRBV12-5 and TRBJ2-5; D is unclear. CDR3 length: 14 amino acids. CDR1 is LGHNT, CDR2 FRNRAP, per germline. V lost 1 base to trimming and J lost 5 bases, with 11 bases between them.

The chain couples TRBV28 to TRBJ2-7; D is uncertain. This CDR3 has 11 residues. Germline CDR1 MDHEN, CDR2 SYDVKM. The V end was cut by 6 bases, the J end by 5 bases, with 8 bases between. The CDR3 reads CASRGSHEQYF. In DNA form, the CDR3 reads TGTGCCAGCAGGGGGTCCCACGAGCAGTACTTC. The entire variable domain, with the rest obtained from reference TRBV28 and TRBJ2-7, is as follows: DVKVTQSSRYLVKRTGEKVFLECVQDMDHENMFWYRQDPGLGLRLIYFSYDVKMKEKGDIPEGYSVSREKKERFSLILESASTNQTSMYLCASRGSHEQYFGPGTRLTVT.

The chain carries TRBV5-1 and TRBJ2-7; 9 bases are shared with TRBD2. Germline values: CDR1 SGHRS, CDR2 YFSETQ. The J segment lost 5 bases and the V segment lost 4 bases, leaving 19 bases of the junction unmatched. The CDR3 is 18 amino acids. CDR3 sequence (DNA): TGCGCCAGCAGCATTGAAAGTAGCGGGAGAACATCCGTTGACGAGCAGTACTTC. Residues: CASSIESSGRTSVDEQYF.

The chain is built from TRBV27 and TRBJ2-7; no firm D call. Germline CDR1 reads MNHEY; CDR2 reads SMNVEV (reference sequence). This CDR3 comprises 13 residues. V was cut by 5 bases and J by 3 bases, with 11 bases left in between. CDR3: CASSVGGIYEQYF. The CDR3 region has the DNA TGTGCCAGCAGTGTCGGCGGAATCTACGAGCAGTACTTC.

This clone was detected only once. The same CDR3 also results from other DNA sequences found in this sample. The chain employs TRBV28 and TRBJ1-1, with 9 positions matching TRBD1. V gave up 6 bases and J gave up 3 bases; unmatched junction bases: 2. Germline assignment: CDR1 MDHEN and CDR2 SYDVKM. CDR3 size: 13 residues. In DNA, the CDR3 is TGTGCCAGCAGGGACAGGGGCTACACTGAAGCTTTCTTT. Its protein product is CASRDRGYTEAFF.

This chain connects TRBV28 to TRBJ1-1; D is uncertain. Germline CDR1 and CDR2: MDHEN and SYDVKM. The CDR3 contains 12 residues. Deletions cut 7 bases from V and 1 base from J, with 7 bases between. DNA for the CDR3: TGTGCCAGCACCCCAAGGAACACTGAAGCTTTCTTT. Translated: CASTPRNTEAFF.

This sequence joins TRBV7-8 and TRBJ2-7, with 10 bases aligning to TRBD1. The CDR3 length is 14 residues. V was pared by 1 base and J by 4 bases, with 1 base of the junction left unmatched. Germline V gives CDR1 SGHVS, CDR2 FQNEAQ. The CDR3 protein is CASSLGQGAYEQYF. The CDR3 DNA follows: TGTGCCAGCAGCTTAGGACAGGGGGCTTACGAGCAGTACTTC.